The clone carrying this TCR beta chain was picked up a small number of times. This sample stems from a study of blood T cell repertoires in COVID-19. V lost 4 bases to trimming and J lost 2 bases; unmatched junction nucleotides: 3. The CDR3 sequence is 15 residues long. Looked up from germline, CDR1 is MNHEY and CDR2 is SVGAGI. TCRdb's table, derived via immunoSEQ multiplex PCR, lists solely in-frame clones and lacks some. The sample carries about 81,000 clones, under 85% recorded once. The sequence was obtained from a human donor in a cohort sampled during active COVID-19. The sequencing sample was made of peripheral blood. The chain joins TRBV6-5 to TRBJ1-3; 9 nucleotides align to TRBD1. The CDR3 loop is CASSSQGATGNTIYF. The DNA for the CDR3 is TGTGCCAGCAGTTCACAGGGGGCGACTGGAAACACCATATATTTT.